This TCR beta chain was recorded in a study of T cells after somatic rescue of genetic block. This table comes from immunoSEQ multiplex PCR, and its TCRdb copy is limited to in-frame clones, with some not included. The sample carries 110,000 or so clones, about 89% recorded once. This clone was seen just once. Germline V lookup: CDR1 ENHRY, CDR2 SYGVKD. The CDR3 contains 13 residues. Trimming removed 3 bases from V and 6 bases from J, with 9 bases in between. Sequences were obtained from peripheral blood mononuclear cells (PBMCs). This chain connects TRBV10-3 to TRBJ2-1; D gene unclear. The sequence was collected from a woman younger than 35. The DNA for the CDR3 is TGTGCCATCAGTGAATTTGACTCCAATGAGCAGTTCTTC. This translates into CAISEFDSNEQFF.